This note documents a single TCR beta chain sequence. The data belong to a study of blood T cell repertoires in COVID-19. This CDR3 has 13 residues. From germline, CDR1 is GTSNPN and CDR2 SVGIG (reference sequence). The V end was cut by 3 bases, the J end by 4 bases, with 10 bases between. TCRdb's table, derived via immunoSEQ multiplex PCR, lists solely in-frame clones and lacks some. This sample yields 250,000 to 350,000 clones, of which about nine tenths are seen a single time; less than 3% belongs to the top ten. The chain carries TRBV30 and TRBJ2-1, with a weak D call TRBD2 (6 bases). Sequencing was performed on peripheral blood. The receptor comes from a woman aged 30 to 39 with active or convalescent COVID-19. The CDR3 bases are TGTGCCTGGAGCTCCAGCGGGTACAATGAGCAGTTCTTC. Protein product: CAWSSSGYNEQFF.